This TCR beta chain was found in a study of breast tumors, draining lymph nodes, adjacent tissues. The lymph nodes were axillary draining lymph nodes from breast cancer patients. Findings of the study overall: Tumor and nontumor repertoires were significantly more similar in luminal-like than in basal-like breast cancer.

MiXCR, run by TCRdb on the multiplex PCR reads, gives a single entry per CDR3 protein. This sample carries 200,000 or so distinct CDR3 sequences, approximately 33% of them seen once, and the ten largest clones take around 4.5%. On this clonotype: What it recognizes is unknown.

Trimming pared 1 base from V and 0 bases from J, leaving 3 bases between. This CDR3 is 13 amino acids long. Germline V gene sequence: CDR1 SGHTA, CDR2 FQGTGA. This clonotype was obtained from a female donor with breast cancer. Some clones in this sample may be carry-over from other donors' samples. The V and J genes are TRBV7-3 and TRBJ1-1; D remains ambiguous. Sequencing was performed on axillary lymph node tissue. The CDR3 nucleotides read TGTGCCAGCAGCTTAAGCATGAACACTGAAGCTTTCTTT. Translated, it gives CASSLSMNTEAFF.